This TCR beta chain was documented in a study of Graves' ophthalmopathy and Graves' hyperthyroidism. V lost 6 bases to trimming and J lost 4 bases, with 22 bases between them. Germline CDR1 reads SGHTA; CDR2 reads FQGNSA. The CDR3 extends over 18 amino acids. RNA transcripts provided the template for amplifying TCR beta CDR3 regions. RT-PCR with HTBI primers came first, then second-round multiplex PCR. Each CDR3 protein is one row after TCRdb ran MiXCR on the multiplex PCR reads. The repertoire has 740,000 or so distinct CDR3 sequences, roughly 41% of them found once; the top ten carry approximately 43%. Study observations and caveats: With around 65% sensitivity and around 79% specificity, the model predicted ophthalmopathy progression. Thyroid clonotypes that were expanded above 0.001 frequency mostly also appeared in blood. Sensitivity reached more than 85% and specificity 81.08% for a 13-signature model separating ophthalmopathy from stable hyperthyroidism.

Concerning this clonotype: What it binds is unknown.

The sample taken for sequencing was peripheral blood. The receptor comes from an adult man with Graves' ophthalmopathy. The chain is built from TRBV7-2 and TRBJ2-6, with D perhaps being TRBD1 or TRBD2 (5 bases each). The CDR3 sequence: CASSERGAYSLGANVLTF. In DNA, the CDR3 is TGTGCCAGCAGTGAGAGAGGGGCGTACTCTCTGGGGGCCAACGTCCTGACTTTC.